This is a list of T cell receptor beta chains from one sample in a study of neurological immune-mediated disorders. MiXCR, run by TCRdb on the 5' RACE reads, gives a single entry per CDR3 protein. This table has around 100,000 distinct CDR3 sequences, less than 14% appearing once. Sample: PBMCs. The receptors come from a female donor with HTLV-1-associated myelopathy (HAM/TSP). Each CDR3 is given with its conserved first and last residue. The listing skips clone size in some rows; elsewhere it reads once, few, many or a size class.

size: many
J: TRBJ2-2
V: TRBV28
CDR3: CASSLEEANTGELFF

size: many
J: TRBJ2-3
V: TRBV6-5
CDR3: CASSKLAGTQYF

size: many
J: TRBJ2-3
V: TRBV5-1
CDR3: CASSLPDDTQYF

size: many
J: TRBJ1-1
V: TRBV7-2
CDR3: CASSSRRTGGTEAFF

size: few
J: TRBJ2-3
V: TRBV2
CDR3: CASEKDTITDTQYF

size: many
J: TRBJ2-2
V: TRBV7-9
CDR3: CASNHQLGANTGELFF

size: many
J: TRBJ1-5
V: TRBV6-5
CDR3: CASWGGQPNQPQHF

size: few
J: TRBJ2-7
V: TRBV5-1
CDR3: CASSLGAGGDSYEQYF

size: many
J: TRBJ2-1
V: TRBV20-1
CDR3: CSATPDYEQFF

size: many
J: TRBJ2-3
V: TRBV5-4
CDR3: CASSLGGTSGRTDTQYF

size: many
J: TRBJ2-3
V: TRBV7-2
CDR3: CASSLWVRAGRADTQYF

size: many
J: TRBJ2-7
V: TRBV7-9
CDR3: CASSPEGGYEQYF

size: many
J: TRBJ1-1
V: TRBV20-1
CDR3: CSARFWEVTEAFF

size: many
J: TRBJ1-2
V: TRBV9
CDR3: CASSLYRGEYGYTF

size: -
J: TRBJ2-5
V: TRBV7-8
CDR3: CASSFGPVQETQYF

size: many
J: TRBJ1-3
V: TRBV18
CDR3: CASSPLPGQGIGNTIYF

size: many
J: TRBJ2-7
V: TRBV6-5
CDR3: CASSYSGDSSYEQYF

size: many
J: TRBJ2-3
V: TRBV20-1
CDR3: CSQPGQGTDTQYF